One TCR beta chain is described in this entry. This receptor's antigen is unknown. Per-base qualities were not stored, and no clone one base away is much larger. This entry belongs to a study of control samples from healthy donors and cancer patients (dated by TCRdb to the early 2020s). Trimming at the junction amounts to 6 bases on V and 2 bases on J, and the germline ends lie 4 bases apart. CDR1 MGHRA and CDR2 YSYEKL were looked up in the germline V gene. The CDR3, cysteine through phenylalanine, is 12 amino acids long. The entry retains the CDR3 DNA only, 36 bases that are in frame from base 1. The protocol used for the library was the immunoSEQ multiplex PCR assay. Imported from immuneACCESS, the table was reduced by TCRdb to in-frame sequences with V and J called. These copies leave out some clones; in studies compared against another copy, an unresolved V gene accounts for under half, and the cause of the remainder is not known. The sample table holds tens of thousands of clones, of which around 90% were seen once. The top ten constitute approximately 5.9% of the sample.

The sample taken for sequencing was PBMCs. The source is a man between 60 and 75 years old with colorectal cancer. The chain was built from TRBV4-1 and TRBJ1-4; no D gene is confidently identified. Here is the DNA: TGCGCCAGCAGGGGGACTAATGAAAAACTGTTTTTT. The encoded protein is CASRGTNEKLFF.